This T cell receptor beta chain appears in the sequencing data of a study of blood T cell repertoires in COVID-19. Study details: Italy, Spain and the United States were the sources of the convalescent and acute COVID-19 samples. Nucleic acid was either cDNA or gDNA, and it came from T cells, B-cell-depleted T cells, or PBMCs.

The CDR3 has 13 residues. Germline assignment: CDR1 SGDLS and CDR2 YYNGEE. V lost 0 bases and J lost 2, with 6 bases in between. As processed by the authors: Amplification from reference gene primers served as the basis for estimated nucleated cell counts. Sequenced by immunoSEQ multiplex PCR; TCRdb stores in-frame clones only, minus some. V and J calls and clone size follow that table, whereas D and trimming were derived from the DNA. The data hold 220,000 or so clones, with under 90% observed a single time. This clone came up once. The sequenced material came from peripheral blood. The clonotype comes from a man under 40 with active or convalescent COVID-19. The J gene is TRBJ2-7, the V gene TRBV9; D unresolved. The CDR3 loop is CASSVAPAYEQYF. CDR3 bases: TGTGCCAGCAGCGTAGCCCCCGCCTACGAGCAGTACTTC.